This T cell receptor (beta chain) was retrieved from a study of T-cell reconstitution after alpha-beta-depleted transplantation in children. Study outcomes and limitations: Some patients owed their high day-60 TCRbeta diversity to surviving recipient T cells and thymic progenitors. Several hundred rapidly expanded clones from non-depleted graft cells reportedly supplied alpha-beta T cells about two months post-transplant. One year post-transplant, T-cell counts and diversity were largely derived from T cells produced anew.

Trimming cost V 3 bases and J 7 bases; bases outside gene matches: 6. CDR3 length equals 14 residues. The germline CDR1 and CDR2 sequences are SGHDN and FVKESK. The TCRbeta library was prepared with unique molecular identifiers. TCRdb fed the PCR reads into MiXCR, producing one record per CDR3 protein. The table records hundreds of thousands of distinct CDR3 sequences, about 10% of them present only once. Many counts were recorded for this clonotype. Its antigen is not identified. The sample in question was PBMCs, obtained before TCRalphabeta/CD19-depleted stem cell transplant. This TCR was sampled from a child aged 2-15 years with inherited bone marrow failure, due to receive a stem cell transplant. The rearrangement joins TRBV14 to TRBJ2-1, with 7 bases that match TRBD2. DNA of the CDR3: TGTGCCAGCAGCCATCTCGCGGGAGTAAATGAGCAGTTCTTC. Its protein is CASSHLAGVNEQFF.